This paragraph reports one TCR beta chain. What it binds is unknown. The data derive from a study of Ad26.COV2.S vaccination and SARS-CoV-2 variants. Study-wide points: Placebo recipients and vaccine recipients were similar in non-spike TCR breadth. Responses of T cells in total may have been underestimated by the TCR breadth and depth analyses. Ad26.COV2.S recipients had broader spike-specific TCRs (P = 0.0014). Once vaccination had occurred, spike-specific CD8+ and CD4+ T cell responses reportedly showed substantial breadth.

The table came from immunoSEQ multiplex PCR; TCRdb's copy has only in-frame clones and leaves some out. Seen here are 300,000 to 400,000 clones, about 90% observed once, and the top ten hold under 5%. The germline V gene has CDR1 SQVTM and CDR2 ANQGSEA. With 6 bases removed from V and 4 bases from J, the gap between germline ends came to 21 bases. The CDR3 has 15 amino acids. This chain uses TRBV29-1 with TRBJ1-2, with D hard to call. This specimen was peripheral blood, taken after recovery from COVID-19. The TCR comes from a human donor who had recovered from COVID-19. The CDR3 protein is CSVGTRLTFGYGYTF. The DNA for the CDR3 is TGCAGCGTGGGAACGAGGCTGACCTTTGGCTATGGCTACACCTTC.